This T cell receptor beta chain derives from a study of Ad26.COV2.S vaccination and SARS-CoV-2 variants (dated by TCRdb to the early 2020s). Study-wide context: Sequencing of the TCRbeta repertoire served to evaluate the specificity and breadth of SARS-CoV-2-reactive T cell receptors following Ad26.COV2.S vaccination. The TCR-sequenced set comprised around 30 samples: some 19 Ad26.COV2.S vaccine recipients, 5 placebo recipients and 8 SARS-CoV-2 convalescent individuals.

In the germline V gene, CDR1 corresponds to SGHTA and CDR2 to FQGTGA. The junction carries 9 bases between V and J, which are trimmed by 1 base and 2 bases respectively. The CDR3 goes from the cysteine to the phenylalanine over 14 residues. Solely the CDR3 DNA is kept, with 42 bases framed from the first base. General findings and caveats noted by the study authors: Substantial breadth of spike-specific CD8+ and CD4+ T cell responses was reported after vaccination. According to the authors, total T cell responses may have been underestimated by the TCR breadth and depth analyses. Vaccine and placebo recipients had similar non-spike TCR breadth, a finding consistent with the vaccine containing only spike. Ad26.COV2.S recipients had higher spike-specific TCR breadth than placebo recipients (P = 0.0014).

The immunoSEQ Assay was the method used to sequence TCRbeta CDR3 regions. After extraction, genomic DNA underwent amplification by bias-controlled multiplex PCR, followed by high-throughput sequencing. From the authors' description of their analysis: To quantify the absolute abundance of each unique TCRbeta CDR3 region, sequences were collapsed and filtered. T cell fraction was estimated by normalizing TCRbeta template counts to usable DNA, which was measured by amplifying reference genes present in all nucleated cells. Repertoire TCRs were annotated as SARS-CoV-2-specific by exact matching of V gene, CDR3 amino acid sequence and J gene to a known reactive TCR set. MIRA supplied the reference SARS-CoV-2 TCR set, which was filtered for enrichment in COVID-19-positive ImmuneCODE repertoires so that public or cross-reactive TCRs were removed. Using the MIRA antigens, annotated TCRs were further analysed by specific ORF or by position within an ORF. Breadth was defined as annotated unique rearrangements over total unique productive rearrangements; depth was the summed frequency of those rearrangements. Two-sided Wilcoxon rank-sum tests were used to compare TCR breadth between groups. TCRdb mirrors the immuneACCESS table, restricted to in-frame sequences. Some clones are absent from its copies; in checked studies, under half trace to an unresolved V gene, and the reason for the others is unknown. V, J and clone size were drawn from that table, and D and trimming were deduced from the DNA. This sample holds some 350,000 clones; around 92% were observed only once. Roughly 3.9% of the sample belongs to the ten largest clones.

Notes on this clone: The antigen this receptor binds is unknown. Base qualities are not provided; no much larger clone lies one nucleotide away.

This specimen's time point label, per the study, means: individuals recovered from natural SARS-CoV-2 infection. The sequence is built from TRBV7-3 and TRBJ2-7; the D gene lacks a confident call. The sequence was obtained from a human donor who had recovered from COVID-19. The sample was peripheral blood, taken after recovery from COVID-19. In nucleotides, the sequence is TGTGCCAGCAGCTTAAGGTGGCAGGCCTACGAGCAGTACTTC. Its protein reads: CASSLRWQAYEQYF.